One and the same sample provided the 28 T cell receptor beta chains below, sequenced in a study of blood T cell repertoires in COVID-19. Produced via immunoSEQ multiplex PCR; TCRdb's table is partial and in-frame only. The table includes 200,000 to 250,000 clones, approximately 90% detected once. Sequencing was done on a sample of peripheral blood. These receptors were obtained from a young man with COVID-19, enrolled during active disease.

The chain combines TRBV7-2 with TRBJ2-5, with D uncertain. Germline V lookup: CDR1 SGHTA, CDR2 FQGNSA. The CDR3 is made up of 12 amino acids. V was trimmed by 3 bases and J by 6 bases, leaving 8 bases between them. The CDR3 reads CASSFDEQTQYF. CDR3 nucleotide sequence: TGTGCCAGCAGCTTTGATGAGCAGACCCAGTACTTC.

The CDR3 DNA reads TGTGCCAGCAGTCAGACCAGGGGGCAGCAATCACCCCTCCACTTT. Amino acids: CASSQTRGQQSPLHF. The chain is built from TRBV3-1 (or the pseudogene TRBV3-2) and TRBJ1-6; 8 bases map to TRBD1. The CDR3 has 15 amino acids. Germline V gene lookup returns CDR1 LGHDT and CDR2 YNNKEL (reference sequence). The V gene end was trimmed by 6 bases and the J gene end by 10 bases; junction bases not matched to a gene: 11.

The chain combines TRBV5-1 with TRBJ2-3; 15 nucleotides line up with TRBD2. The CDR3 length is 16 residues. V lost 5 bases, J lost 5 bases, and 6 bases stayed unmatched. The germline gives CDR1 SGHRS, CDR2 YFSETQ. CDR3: CASRSGLAGGVDTQYF. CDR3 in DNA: TGCGCCAGCAGATCAGGACTAGCGGGAGGGGTAGATACGCAGTATTTT.

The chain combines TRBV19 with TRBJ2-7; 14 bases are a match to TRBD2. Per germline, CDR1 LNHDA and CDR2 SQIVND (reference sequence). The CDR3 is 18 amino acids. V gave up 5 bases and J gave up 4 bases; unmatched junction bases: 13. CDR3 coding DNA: TGTGCCAGTAGTCCCCTGCTTACCGGGACTAGCGGGAGATACGAGCAGTACTTC. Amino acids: CASSPLLTGTSGRYEQYF.

The CDR3 DNA is TGTGCCAGCAAACGACAGGGTTATTCACCCCTCCACTTT. It codes for CASKRQGYSPLHF. The chain uses TRBV12-3 or TRBV12-4 and TRBJ1-6; TRBD1 agrees at 7 bases. The junction had 5 bases not matched to a gene; V was cut back by 7 bases and J by 8 bases. This CDR3 spans 13 amino acids.

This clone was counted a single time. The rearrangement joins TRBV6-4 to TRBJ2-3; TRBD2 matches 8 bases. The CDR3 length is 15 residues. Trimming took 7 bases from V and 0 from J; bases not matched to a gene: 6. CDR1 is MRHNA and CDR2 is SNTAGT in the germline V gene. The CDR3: CASNKVAGSTDTQYF. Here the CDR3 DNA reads TGTGCCAGCAACAAAGTAGCGGGGAGCACAGATACGCAGTATTTT.

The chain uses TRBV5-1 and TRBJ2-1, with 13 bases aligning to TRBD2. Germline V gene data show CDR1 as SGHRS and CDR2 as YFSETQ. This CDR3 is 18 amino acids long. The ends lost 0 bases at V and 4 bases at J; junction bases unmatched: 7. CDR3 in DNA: TGCGCCAGCAGCTTGGATACTAGCGGGAGGGTAGCATACAATGAGCAGTTCTTC. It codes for CASSLDTSGRVAYNEQFF. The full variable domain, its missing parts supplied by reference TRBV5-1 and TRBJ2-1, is KAGVTQTPRYLIKTRGQQVTLSCSPISGHRSVSWYQQTPGQGLQFLFEYFSETQRNKGNFPGRFSGRQFSNSRSEMNVSTLELGDSALYLCASSLDTSGRVAYNEQFFGPGTRLTVL.

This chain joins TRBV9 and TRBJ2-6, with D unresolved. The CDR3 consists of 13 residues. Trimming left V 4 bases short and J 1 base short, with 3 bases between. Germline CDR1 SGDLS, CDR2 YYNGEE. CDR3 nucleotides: TGTGCCAGCAGCCAGTCTGGGGCCAACGTCCTGACTTTC. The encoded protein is CASSQSGANVLTF.

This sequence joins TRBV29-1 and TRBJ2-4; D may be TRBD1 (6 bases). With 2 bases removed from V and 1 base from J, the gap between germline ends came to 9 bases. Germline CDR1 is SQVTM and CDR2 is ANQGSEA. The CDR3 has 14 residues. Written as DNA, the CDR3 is TGCAGCGTTGAACTGGGGGCGGCCAAAAACATTCAGTACTTC. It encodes CSVELGAAKNIQYF.

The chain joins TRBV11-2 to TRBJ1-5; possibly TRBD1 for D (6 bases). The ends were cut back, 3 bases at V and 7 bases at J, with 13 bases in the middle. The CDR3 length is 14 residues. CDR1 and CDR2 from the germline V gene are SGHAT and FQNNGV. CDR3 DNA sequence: TGTGCCAGCAGCTTGGACAGTGGCCCACAGCCCCAGCATTTT. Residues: CASSLDSGPQPQHF.

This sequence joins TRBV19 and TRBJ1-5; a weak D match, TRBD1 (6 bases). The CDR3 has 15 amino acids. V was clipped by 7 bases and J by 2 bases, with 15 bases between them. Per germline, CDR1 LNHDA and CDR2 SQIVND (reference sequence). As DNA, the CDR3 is TGTGCCAGTACCTTAGGGGGTCGGGGCAATCAGCCCCAGCATTTT. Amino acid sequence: CASTLGGRGNQPQHF. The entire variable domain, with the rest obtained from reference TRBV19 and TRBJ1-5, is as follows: DGGITQSPKYLFRKEGQNVTLSCEQNLNHDAMYWYRQDPGQGLRLIYYSQIVNDFQKGDIAEGYSVSREKKESFPLTVTSAQKNPTAFYLCASTLGGRGNQPQHFGDGTRLSIL.

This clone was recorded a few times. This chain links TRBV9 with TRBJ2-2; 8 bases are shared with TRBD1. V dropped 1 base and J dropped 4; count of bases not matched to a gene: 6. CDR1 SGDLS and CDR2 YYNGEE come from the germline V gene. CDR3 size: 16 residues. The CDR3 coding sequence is TGTGCCAGCAGCGTATGGACAGGGAGTCGCACCGGGGAGCTGTTTTTT. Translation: CASSVWTGSRTGELFF.

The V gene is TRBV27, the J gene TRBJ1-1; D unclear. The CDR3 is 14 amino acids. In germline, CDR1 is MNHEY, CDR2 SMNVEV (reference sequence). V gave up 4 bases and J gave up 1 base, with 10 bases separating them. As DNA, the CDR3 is TGTGCCAGCAGTTGGCAAATGTCGAACACTGAAGCTTTCTTT. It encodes CASSWQMSNTEAFF.

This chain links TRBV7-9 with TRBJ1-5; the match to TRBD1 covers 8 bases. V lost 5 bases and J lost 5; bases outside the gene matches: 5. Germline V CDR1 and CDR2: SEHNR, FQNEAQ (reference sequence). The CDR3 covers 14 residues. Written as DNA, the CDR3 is TGTGCCAGCAGCCCAACAGGGGGTTATCAGCCCCAGCATTTT. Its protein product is CASSPTGGYQPQHF.

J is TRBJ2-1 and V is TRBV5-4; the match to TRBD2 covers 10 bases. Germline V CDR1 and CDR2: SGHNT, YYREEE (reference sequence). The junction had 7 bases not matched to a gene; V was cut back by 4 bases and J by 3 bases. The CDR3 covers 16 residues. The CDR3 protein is CASSPGIAGGYNEQFF. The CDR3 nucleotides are TGTGCCAGCAGCCCTGGAATAGCGGGGGGCTACAATGAGCAGTTCTTC.

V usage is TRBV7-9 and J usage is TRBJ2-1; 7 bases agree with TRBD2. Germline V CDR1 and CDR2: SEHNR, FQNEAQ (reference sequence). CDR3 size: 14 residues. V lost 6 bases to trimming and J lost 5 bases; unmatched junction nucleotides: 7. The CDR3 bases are TGTGCCAGCAGTAGGGCGGGGGAGAACAATGAGCAGTTCTTC. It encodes CASSRAGENNEQFF.

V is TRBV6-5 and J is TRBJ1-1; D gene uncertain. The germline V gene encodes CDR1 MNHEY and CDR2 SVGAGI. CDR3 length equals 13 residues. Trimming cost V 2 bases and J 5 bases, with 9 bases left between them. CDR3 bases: TGTGCCAGCAGTTACGATGGAGGGACTGAAGCTTTCTTT. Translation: CASSYDGGTEAFF.

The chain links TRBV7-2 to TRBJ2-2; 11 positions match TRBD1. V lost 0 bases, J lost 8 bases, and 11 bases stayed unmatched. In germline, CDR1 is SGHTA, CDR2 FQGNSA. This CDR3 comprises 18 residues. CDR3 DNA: TGTGCCAGCAGCTTAGCGTCGTTCGGACAGGGGGCATCGGGGGAGCTGTTTTTT. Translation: CASSLASFGQGASGELFF.

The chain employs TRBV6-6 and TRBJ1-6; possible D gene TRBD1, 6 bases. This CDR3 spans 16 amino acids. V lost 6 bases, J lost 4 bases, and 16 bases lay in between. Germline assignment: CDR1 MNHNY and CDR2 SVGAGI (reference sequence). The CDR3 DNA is TGTGCCAGCAGCTCTCAGGGCCAGGGGTATAATTCACCCCTCCACTTT. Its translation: CASSSQGQGYNSPLHF.

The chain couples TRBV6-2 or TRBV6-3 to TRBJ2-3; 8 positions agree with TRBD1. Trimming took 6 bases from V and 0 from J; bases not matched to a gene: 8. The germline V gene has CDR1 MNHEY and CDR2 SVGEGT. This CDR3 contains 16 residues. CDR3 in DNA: TGTGCCAGCAGCCTAGGGACAGGTCCTAGCACAGATACGCAGTATTTT. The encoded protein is CASSLGTGPSTDTQYF.

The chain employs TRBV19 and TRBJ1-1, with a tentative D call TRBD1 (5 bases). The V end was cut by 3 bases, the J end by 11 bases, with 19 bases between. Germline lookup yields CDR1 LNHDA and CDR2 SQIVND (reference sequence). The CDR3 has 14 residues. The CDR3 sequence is CASSMEQAMGKAFF. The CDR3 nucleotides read TGTGCCAGTAGTATGGAACAGGCGATGGGGAAGGCTTTCTTT.

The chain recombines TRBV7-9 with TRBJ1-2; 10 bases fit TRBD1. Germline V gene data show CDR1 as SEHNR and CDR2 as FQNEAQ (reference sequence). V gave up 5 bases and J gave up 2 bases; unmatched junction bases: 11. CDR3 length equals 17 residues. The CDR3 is CASSPTTSGQGNYGYTF. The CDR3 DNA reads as TGTGCCAGCAGCCCTACTACGTCGGGACAGGGGAACTATGGCTACACCTTC.

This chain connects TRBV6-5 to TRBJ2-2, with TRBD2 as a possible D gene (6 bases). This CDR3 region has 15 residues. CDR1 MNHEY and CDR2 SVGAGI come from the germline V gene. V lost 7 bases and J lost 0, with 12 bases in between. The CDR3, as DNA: TGTGCCAGCATGTATCTAGCGTCGAACACCGGGGAGCTGTTTTTT. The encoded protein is CASMYLASNTGELFF.

CDR3 protein: CAIRDSSSYNEQFF. The CDR3 nucleotides read TGTGCCATCAGAGACAGTAGCTCCTACAATGAGCAGTTCTTC. This chain links TRBV10-3 with TRBJ2-1, with D perhaps matching TRBD1 (5 bases). Trimming took off 6 bases at V and 0 bases at J, with 9 bases between the two ends. This CDR3 contains 14 residues. CDR1 is ENHRY and CDR2 is SYGVKD in the germline V gene.

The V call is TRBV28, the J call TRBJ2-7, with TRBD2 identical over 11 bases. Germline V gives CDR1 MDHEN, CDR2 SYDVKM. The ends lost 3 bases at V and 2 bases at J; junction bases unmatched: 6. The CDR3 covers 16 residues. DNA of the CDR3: TGTGCCAGCAGTTTTGTAGTAGCGGGAGGGCCCTACGAGCAGTACTTC. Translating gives CASSFVVAGGPYEQYF.

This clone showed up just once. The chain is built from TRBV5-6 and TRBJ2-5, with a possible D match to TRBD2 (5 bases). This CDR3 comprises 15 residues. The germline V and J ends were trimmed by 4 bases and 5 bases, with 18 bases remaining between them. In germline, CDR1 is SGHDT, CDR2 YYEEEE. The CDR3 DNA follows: TGTGCCAGCAGCCCGTGGGTAGCGTTGCGGGAGACCCAGTACTTC. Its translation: CASSPWVALRETQYF. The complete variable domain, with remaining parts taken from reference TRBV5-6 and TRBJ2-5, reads DAGVTQSPTHLIKTRGQQVTLRCSPKSGHDTVSWYQQALGQGPQFIFQYYEEEERQRGNFPDRFSGHQFPNYSSELNVNALLLGDSALYLCASSPWVALRETQYFGPGTRLLVL.

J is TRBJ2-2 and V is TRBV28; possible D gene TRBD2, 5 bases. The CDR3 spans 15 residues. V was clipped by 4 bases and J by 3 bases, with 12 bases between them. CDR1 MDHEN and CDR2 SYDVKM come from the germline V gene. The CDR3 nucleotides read TGTGCCAGCAGTTCCCTCACGGGGTACACCGGGGAGCTGTTTTTT. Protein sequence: CASSSLTGYTGELFF.

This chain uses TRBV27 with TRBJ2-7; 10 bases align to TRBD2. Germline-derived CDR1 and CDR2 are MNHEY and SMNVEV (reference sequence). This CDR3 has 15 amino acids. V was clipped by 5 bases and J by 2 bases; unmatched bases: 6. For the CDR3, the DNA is TGTGCCAGCAGTCTCGGGACTAGCGCGCCCTACGAGCAGTACTTC. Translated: CASSLGTSAPYEQYF.